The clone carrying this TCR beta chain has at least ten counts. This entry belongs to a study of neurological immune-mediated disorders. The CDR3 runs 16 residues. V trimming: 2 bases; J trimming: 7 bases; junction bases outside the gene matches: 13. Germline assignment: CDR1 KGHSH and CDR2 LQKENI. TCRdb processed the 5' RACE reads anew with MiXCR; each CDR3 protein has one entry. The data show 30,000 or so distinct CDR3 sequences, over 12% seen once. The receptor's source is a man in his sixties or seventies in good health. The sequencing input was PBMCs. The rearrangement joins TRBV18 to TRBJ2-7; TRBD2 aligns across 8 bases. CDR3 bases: TGTGCCAGCTCACCAACGGGAGGGACCGAAAAGAGGGAGCAGTACTTC. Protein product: CASSPTGGTEKREQYF. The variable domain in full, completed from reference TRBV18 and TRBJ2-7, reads NAGVMQNPRHLVRRRGQEARLRCSPMKGHSHVYWYRQLPEEGLKFMVYLQKENIIDESGMPKERFSAEFPKEGPSILRIQQVVRGDSAAYFCASSPTGGTEKREQYFGPGTRLTVT.